The clone carrying this T cell receptor (beta chain) has a handful of counts. Its antigen is still unknown. The sequenced template was cDNA made from the entire isolated RNA. The method was immunoSEQ multiplex PCR; TCRdb's version includes in-frame clones alone and lacks a portion of them. Of about 320,000 clones in the sample, approximately 14% are singletons; the top ten hold 6.7%. This specimen comes from a study of beta chain features in type 1 diabetes. Study-wide results and limits: The study found moderately but significantly shorter TCRB CDR3s in all four CD4+ subsets of Type 1 diabetes patients. At VDJ recombination sites, type 1 diabetes patients had fewer insertions and more deleted nucleotides.

A single heparinised draw of roughly 0.11 L on average was taken per donor. Cell sorting via CD45RO/CCR7/CD25/CD127/CD95/CD27 was performed to obtain CD4+ naive, central memory, regulatory and stem cell-like memory cells. Germline V gene data show CDR1 as SEHNR and CDR2 as FQNEAQ (reference sequence). With V trimmed by 1 base and J by 6 bases, 6 bases remained unmatched. The length of the CDR3 is 15 residues. This TCR was sampled from a man younger than 40 in good health. The V gene is TRBV7-9, the J gene TRBJ2-3; 8 bases are a match to TRBD2. The sample was central memory CD4+ T cells from blood. The CDR3 loop reads CASSLGPGGSDTQYF. DNA of the CDR3: TGTGCCAGCAGCTTAGGTCCGGGGGGGTCGGATACGCAGTATTTT.